This T cell receptor (beta chain) was recovered during a study of OX40 agonist ivuxolimab in advanced cancers. CDR3 length: 15 amino acids. Germline V gene data show CDR1 as SEHNR and CDR2 as FQNEAQ (reference sequence). The V and J ends lost 0 bases and 4 bases respectively, with 12 bases between them. Study outcomes and limitations: Relative to CD4+, CD8+ T cells held more expanded clones on average.

The protocol was immunoSEQ multiplex PCR, while the TCRdb copy is restricted to in-frame clones and leaves out a portion. The sample holds 67,000 or so clones, just under 85% seen once. Details on this clone: Antigen specificity is unknown.

The sample in question was CD4+ or CD8+ T cells sorted from blood, obtained in a trial of the OX40 agonist ivuxolimab. The receptor comes from an adult with an advanced solid tumor such as melanoma, head and neck, liver or kidney cancer. The chain employs TRBV7-9 and TRBJ2-5; D may be TRBD1 or TRBD2 (5 bases each). The DNA for the CDR3 is TGTGCCAGCAGCTTAGCTCTAGGGGAGTCAGAGACCCAGTACTTC. Protein product: CASSLALGESETQYF.